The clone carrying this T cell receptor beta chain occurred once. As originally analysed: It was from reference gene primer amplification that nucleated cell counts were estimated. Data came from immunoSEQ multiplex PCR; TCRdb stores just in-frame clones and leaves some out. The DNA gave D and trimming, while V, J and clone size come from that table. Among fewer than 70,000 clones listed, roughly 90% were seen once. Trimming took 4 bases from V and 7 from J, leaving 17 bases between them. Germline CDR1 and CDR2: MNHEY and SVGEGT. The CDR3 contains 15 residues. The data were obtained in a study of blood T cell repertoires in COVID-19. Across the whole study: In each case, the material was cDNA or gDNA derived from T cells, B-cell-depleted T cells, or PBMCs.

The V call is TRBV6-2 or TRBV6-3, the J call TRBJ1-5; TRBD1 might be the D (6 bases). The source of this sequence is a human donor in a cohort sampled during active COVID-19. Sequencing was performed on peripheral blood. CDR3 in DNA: TGTGCCAGCAGTTTCACAGGGTCCACTAACCAGCCCCAGCATTTT. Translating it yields CASSFTGSTNQPQHF.